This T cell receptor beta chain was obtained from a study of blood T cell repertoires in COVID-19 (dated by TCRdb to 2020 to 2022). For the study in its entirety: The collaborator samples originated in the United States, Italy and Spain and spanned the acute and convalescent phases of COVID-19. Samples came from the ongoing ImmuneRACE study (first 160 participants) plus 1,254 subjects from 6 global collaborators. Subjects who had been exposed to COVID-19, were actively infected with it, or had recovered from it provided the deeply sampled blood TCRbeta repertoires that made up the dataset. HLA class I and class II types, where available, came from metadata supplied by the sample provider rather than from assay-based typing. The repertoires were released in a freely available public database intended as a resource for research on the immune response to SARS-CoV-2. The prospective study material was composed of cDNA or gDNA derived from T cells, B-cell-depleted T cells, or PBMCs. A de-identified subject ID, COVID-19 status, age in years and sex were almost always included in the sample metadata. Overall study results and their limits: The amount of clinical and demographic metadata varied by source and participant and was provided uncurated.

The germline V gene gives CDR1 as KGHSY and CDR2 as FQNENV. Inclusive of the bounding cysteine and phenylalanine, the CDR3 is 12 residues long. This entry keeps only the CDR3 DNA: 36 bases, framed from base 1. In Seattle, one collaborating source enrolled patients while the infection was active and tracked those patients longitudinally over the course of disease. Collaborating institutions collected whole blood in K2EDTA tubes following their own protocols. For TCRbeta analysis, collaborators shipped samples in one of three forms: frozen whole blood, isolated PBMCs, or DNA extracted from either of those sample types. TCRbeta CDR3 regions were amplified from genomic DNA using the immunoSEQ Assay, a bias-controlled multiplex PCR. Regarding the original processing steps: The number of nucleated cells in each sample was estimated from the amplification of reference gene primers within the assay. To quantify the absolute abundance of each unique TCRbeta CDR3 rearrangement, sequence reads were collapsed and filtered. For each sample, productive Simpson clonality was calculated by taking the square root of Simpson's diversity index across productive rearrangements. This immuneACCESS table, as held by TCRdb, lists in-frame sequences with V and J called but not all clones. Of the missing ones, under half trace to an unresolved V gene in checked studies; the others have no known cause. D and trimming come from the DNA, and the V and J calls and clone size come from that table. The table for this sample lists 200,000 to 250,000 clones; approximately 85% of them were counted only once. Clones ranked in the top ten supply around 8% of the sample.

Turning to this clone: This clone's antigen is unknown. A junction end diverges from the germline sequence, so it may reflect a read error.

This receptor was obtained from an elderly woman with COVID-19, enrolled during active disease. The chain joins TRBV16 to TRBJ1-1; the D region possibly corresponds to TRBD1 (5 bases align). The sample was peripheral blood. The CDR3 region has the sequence CASSQFRGSEIF. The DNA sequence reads TGTGCCAGCAGCCAATTCCGGGGGAGTGAGATCTTT. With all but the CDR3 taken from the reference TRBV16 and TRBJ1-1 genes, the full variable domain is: GEEVAQTPKHLVRGEGQKAKLYCAPIKGHSYVFWYQQVLKNEFKFLISFQNENVFDETGMPKERFSAKCLPNSPCSLEIQATKLEDSAVYFCASSQFRGSEIFGQGTRLTVV.